Listed below are T cell receptor beta chains from one sample, sequenced in a study of blood T cell repertoires in COVID-19. TCRdb keeps only in-frame clones here, not all; method: immunoSEQ multiplex PCR. The sample shows some 390,000 clones, more than 80% of them seen only once. Sequences were obtained from PBMCs or T cells enriched from blood (not recorded which). The receptors stem from a man younger than 40 who had recovered from COVID-19. Each CDR3 is given with its conserved first and last residue. A D gene is named only where the DNA matches it firmly. Clone size is stated in some rows and not others, as once, few, many or a class when expanded.

.	TRBV5-1	.	TRBJ2-7	CASSLVPKTYEQYF	TGCGCCAGCAGCTTGGTCCCAAAAACCTACGAGCAGTACTTC
.	TRBV5-5	few	TRBJ1-2	CASSLAAGGLNGYTF	TGTGCCAGCAGCTTGGCTGCCGGGGGGTTGAATGGCTACACCTTC
.	TRBV12-3/TRBV12-4	.	TRBJ1-5	CASELGSNQPQHF	TGTGCCAGCGAACTCGGGAGCAATCAGCCCCAGCATTTT
TRBD1	TRBV6-5	.	TRBJ2-7	CASSYSGQGNYEQYF	TGTGCCAGCAGTTACTCGGGACAGGGGAACTACGAGCAGTACTTC
TRBD2	TRBV10-3	.	TRBJ2-1	CAIRISGNNNEQFF	TGTGCCATCAGGATTAGCGGGAATAACAATGAGCAGTTCTTC
.	TRBV4-2	.	TRBJ1-5	CASSQDSAGSNQPQHF	TGTGCCAGCAGCCAAGATTCGGCGGGAAGCAATCAGCCCCAGCATTTT
.	TRBV19	.	TRBJ1-1	CAVSMNTEAFF	TGTGCCGTTTCCATGAACACTGAAGCTTTCTTT
.	TRBV19	.	TRBJ2-2	CASSVEGNTGELFF	TGTGCCAGTAGTGTGGAGGGAAACACCGGGGAGCTGTTTTTT
.	TRBV21-1	.	TRBJ2-7	CASKEVRQYF	TGTGCCAGCAAAGAGGTACGGCAGTACTTC
TRBD1	TRBV6-5	.	TRBJ1-1	CASNVEGALTEAFF	TGTGCCAGCAACGTGGAGGGGGCGCTGACTGAAGCTTTCTTT
TRBD1	TRBV4-1	.	TRBJ1-2	CASSQPGTGANYGYTF	TGCGCCAGCAGCCAACCCGGGACAGGAGCTAACTATGGCTACACCTTC
TRBD2	TRBV5-1	.	TRBJ2-1	CASRWGLAGYNEQFF	TGCGCCAGCAGGTGGGGACTAGCGGGATACAATGAGCAGTTCTTC
.	TRBV5-1	.	TRBJ1-6	CASSWTGGSGSPLHF	TGCGCCAGCAGCTGGACCGGGGGATCCGGTTCACCCCTCCACTTT
TRBD2	TRBV19	.	TRBJ2-7	CASSQTGTSGVWLYF	TGTGCCAGTAGTCAAACCGGGACTAGCGGAGTCTGGTTGTACTTC
TRBD2	TRBV3-1/TRBV3-2	.	TRBJ2-7	CASSPKRLAGSSYEQYF	TGTGCCAGCAGCCCAAAGAGACTAGCGGGATCCTCCTACGAGCAGTACTTC
TRBD1	TRBV7-2	.	TRBJ2-3	CASSPRTDRGYTDTQYF	TGTGCCAGCAGCCCTCGAACGGACAGGGGGTACACAGATACGCAGTATTTT
TRBD1	TRBV3-1/TRBV3-2	.	TRBJ2-7	CASSPSAKGQGSYEQYF	TGTGCCAGTTCCCCATCGGCTAAGGGACAGGGGTCTTACGAGCAGTACTTC
.	TRBV5-1	.	TRBJ2-7	CASSLAETVFINEQYF	TGCGCCAGCAGCTTGGCCGAGACAGTTTTTATCAACGAGCAGTACTTC
TRBD2	TRBV7-8	.	TRBJ2-1	CASSFGLAGVVEQFF	TGTGCCAGCAGCTTCGGACTAGCGGGAGTTGTTGAGCAGTTCTTC
.	TRBV10-3	.	TRBJ2-5	CAISQAVQETQYF	TGTGCCATCAGCCAGGCCGTCCAAGAGACCCAGTACTTC
TRBD1	TRBV5-1	.	TRBJ1-2	CASSLGDRYYGYTF	TGCGCCAGCAGCTTGGGGGACAGGTACTATGGCTACACCTTC
TRBD2	TRBV7-3	.	TRBJ2-5	CGQELGRGQETQYF	TGTGGACAAGAGCTGGGGAGGGGCCAAGAGACCCAGTACTTC
.	TRBV28	.	TRBJ2-7	CASSRQQDSYEQYF	TGTGCCAGCAGTCGACAGCAAGACTCCTACGAGCAGTACTTC
TRBD2	TRBV9	.	TRBJ2-3	CASSVLAGESDTQYF	TGTGCCAGCAGCGTTTTAGCGGGAGAGTCAGATACGCAGTATTTT
TRBD1	TRBV7-2	.	TRBJ1-2	CASQRGGQANYGYTF	TGTGCCAGCCAAAGAGGGGGCCAAGCTAACTATGGCTACACCTTC
.	TRBV24-1	.	TRBJ1-5	CATSDADGGLSQPQHF	TGTGCCACCAGTGATGCTGACGGGGGTCTTAGTCAGCCCCAGCATTTT
.	TRBV5-4	.	TRBJ2-5	CASSRRQDRGQETQYF	TGTGCCAGCAGCCGTAGACAGGATAGGGGGCAAGAGACCCAGTACTTC
TRBD2	TRBV28	.	TRBJ2-1	CASSSGLAGTASGREQFF	TGTGCCAGCAGTTCCGGACTAGCGGGTACGGCTTCAGGGCGGGAGCAGTTCTTC
.	TRBV20-1	.	TRBJ1-3	CSAPWRNTIYF	TGCAGTGCTCCCTGGCGAAACACCATATATTTT
TRBD2	TRBV28	.	TRBJ2-2	CASSLQAGGSTGELFF	TGTGCCAGCAGTTTACAAGCGGGAGGTTCCACCGGGGAGCTGTTTTTT
.	TRBV14	.	TRBJ2-7	CASSQVSGNYEQYF	TGTGCCAGCAGCCAAGTGTCAGGGAACTACGAGCAGTACTTC
.	TRBV7-8	.	TRBJ2-7	CASSISGEPSHEQYF	TGTGCCAGCAGCATCAGCGGAGAGCCCTCTCACGAGCAGTACTTC
.	TRBV4-2	.	TRBJ1-1	CASSQGSGTEAFF	TGTGCCAGCAGCCAAGGGAGCGGCACTGAAGCTTTCTTT
TRBD2	TRBV5-1	once	TRBJ2-1	CASSLGASGSHNEQFF	TGCGCCAGCAGCTTGGGGGCTAGCGGGAGCCACAATGAGCAGTTCTTC
.	TRBV13	.	TRBJ2-2	CASGDGGLNTGELFF	TGTGCCAGCGGGGATGGAGGCCTGAACACCGGGGAGCTGTTTTTT
.	TRBV7-8	.	TRBJ2-7	CASSLGGTDYEQYF	TGTGCCAGCAGCTTAGGTGGGACTGACTACGAGCAGTACTTC
TRBD2	TRBV5-5	.	TRBJ2-7	CASSLLAGYEQYF	TGTGCCAGCAGCTTGCTAGCGGGCTACGAGCAGTACTTC
.	TRBV5-1	.	TRBJ2-3	CASSLAAGAADTQYF	TGCGCCAGCAGCTTGGCCGCGGGGGCGGCAGATACGCAGTATTTT
.	TRBV18	.	TRBJ1-6	CASSLGRQGVNSPLHF	TGTGCCAGCTCACTAGGTCGTCAGGGCGTGAATTCACCCCTCCACTTT
.	TRBV6-4	.	TRBJ1-6	CASSEDRQNSPLHF	TGTGCCAGCAGTGAAGACAGGCAGAATTCACCCCTCCACTTT
TRBD1	TRBV4-1	once	TRBJ1-2	CASSQGDRVSDYGYTF	TGCGCCAGCAGCCAAGGGGACAGGGTCTCTGACTATGGCTACACCTTC
TRBD2	TRBV27	.	TRBJ2-1	CASSSSRVAGSEQFF	TGTGCCAGCAGTTCTTCCCGGGTAGCGGGGTCAGAGCAGTTCTTC
TRBD1	TRBV28	.	TRBJ1-5	CAGGGMEPQHF	TGTGCCGGAGGGGGCATGGAGCCCCAGCATTTT
TRBD2	TRBV7-2	.	TRBJ2-3	CASSLWVLSGRKTDTQYF	TGTGCCAGCAGCTTATGGGTGCTGAGCGGGAGAAAAACAGATACGCAGTATTTT
.	TRBV5-4	.	TRBJ2-4	CASSGAGTIAKNIQYF	TGTGCCAGCAGCGGAGCCGGGACAATAGCCAAAAACATTCAGTACTTC
.	TRBV27	once	TRBJ1-5	CASSFSDGGQPQHF	TGTGCCAGCAGTTTCTCGGACGGGGGGCAGCCCCAGCATTTT
TRBD1	TRBV15	.	TRBJ1-2	CATSGISGGPGYTF	TGTGCCACCAGCGGTATTTCAGGGGGTCCTGGCTACACCTTC
TRBD1	TRBV6-1	.	TRBJ1-2	CASSESSGTAYGYTF	TGTGCCAGCAGTGAAAGTTCCGGGACAGCCTATGGCTACACCTTC
TRBD1	TRBV6-5	few	TRBJ1-2	CASSYSMDRGGYGYTF	TGTGCCAGCAGTTACTCGATGGACAGGGGAGGGTATGGCTACACCTTC
.	TRBV10-3	.	TRBJ2-1	CAISDRQGTYNEQFF	TGTGCCATCAGCGACAGACAAGGAACCTACAATGAGCAGTTCTTC
.	TRBV19	.	TRBJ1-5	CASSMSLRGGFTLNQPQHF	TGTGCCAGTAGTATGAGTTTAAGAGGAGGGTTTACTCTCAATCAGCCCCAGCATTTT
.	TRBV25-1	.	TRBJ2-5	CASREDSSRQETQYF	TGTGCCAGCAGGGAAGACAGTTCACGACAAGAGACCCAGTACTTC
TRBD1	TRBV29-1	.	TRBJ1-4	CSVAGQGNEKLFF	TGCAGCGTTGCGGGACAGGGGAATGAAAAACTGTTTTTT
TRBD2	TRBV6-5	.	TRBJ2-1	CASIGWEGAYNEQFF	TGTGCCAGCATCGGGTGGGAGGGAGCCTACAATGAGCAGTTCTTC